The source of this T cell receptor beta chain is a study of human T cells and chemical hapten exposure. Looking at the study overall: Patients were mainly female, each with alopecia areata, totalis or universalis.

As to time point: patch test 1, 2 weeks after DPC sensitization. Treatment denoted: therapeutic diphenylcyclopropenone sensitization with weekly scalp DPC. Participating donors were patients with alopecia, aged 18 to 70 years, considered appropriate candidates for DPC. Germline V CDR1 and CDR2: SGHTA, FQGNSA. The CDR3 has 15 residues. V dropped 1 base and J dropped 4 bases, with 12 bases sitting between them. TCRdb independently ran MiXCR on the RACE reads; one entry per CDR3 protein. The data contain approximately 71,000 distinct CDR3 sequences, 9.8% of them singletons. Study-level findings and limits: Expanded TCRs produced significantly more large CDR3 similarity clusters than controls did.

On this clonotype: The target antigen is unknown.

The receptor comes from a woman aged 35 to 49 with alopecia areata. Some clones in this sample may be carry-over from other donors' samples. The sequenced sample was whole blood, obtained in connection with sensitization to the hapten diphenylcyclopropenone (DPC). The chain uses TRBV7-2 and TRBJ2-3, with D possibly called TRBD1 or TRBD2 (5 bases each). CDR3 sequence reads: CASSLGAGRADTQYF. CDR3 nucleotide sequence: TGTGCCAGCAGCTTAGGAGCAGGGCGGGCAGATACGCAGTATTTT.